This TCR beta chain is from a study of naive and memory T cell subsets. Trimming at V came to 4 bases and at J to 6 bases, leaving 11 bases not matched to a gene. The CDR3 spans 17 residues. Germline V gives CDR1 SGHAT, CDR2 FQNNGV. A UMI-containing oligonucleotide was joined by 3' ligation to the TCR cDNA template. RNA was extracted from 2 to 2.5 ml of whole blood of healthy adults. Reverse transcription used DNase-treated unsorted total RNA, aiming for roughly 1 to 1000 ng. Regarding the study as a whole: TCR transcript changes with activation or differentiation may affect this RNA method.

Ligated cDNA underwent four rounds of PCR with nested alpha and beta constant region primers and SP2. Blood and skin TCR RNA was reverse transcribed with alpha and beta constant primers. TCRdb passed the 5' RACE reads through MiXCR, listing each CDR3 protein once. The repertoire holds roughly 56,000 distinct CDR3 sequences, with approximately 6.6% as singletons. About this clonotype: Its antigen is not known.

The gene calls are TRBV11-2 and TRBJ2-3, with 12 bases matching TRBD2. This receptor was identified in a male donor in good health. As DNA, the CDR3 is TGTGCCAGCAGCTCAGAGACTAGCGGGAGACCAGGCGATACGCAGTATTTT. As protein: CASSSETSGRPGDTQYF.